A selection of T cell receptor beta chains follows, all from one sample in a study of cytomegalovirus exposure and HLA in healthy donors. Sequencing was performed with immunoSEQ multiplex PCR; in TCRdb, only in-frame clones are kept and a portion is missing. This table holds around 150,000 clones, roughly 80% found once. What was sequenced was PBMCs. The receptors were gathered from a woman in her 50s in good health and CMV-seronegative. The CDR3 runs from the conserved cysteine through the conserved F or W. Clone size is not always given. Where it is, it says once, few, many or a class for expanded clones.

NA,TRBV4-1,TRBJ2-3,CASSPVDSTDTQYF
NA,TRBV5-1,TRBJ1-1,CASSLAASVNTEAFF
few,TRBV5-4,TRBJ1-5,CASSSGDNQPQHF
NA,TRBV2,TRBJ2-2,CASPRRSGGARELFF
NA,TRBV21-1,TRBJ1-5,CASSKGLPHF
NA,TRBV5-8,TRBJ1-6,CASSPLGSSYNSPLHF
once,TRBV4-1,TRBJ2-5,CASSQALRGVLQETQYF
NA,TRBV6-4,TRBJ2-3,CASSAGETDTQYF
NA,TRBV11-1,TRBJ1-1,CASSPSGVGAFF
NA,TRBV9,TRBJ2-1,CASSVAGTSADEQFF
NA,TRBV9,TRBJ2-5,CASSVRGGAETQYF
NA,TRBV5-4,TRBJ2-5,CASSPLGGTQYF
NA,TRBV6-5,TRBJ2-7,CASSYSRGSEQYF
NA,TRBV6-1,TRBJ1-2,CASSEKGGAQVIGYTF
NA,TRBV19,TRBJ1-1,CASSDGTGKNTEAFF
NA,TRBV2,TRBJ2-2,CASSVTSGDTGELFF
NA,TRBV10-3,TRBJ2-2,CAIRGTVNTGELFF
once,TRBV15,TRBJ1-6,CATSSLGQYSPLHF
NA,TRBV30,TRBJ2-5,CAWSVGLATETQYF
NA,TRBV2,TRBJ1-5,CASSGQGVQPQHF
NA,TRBV7-8,TRBJ2-1,CASSPTGYNEQFF
NA,TRBV11-2,TRBJ2-1,CASSLGRGGPYNEQFF
few,TRBV4-2,TRBJ1-3,CASSQAVGGSGNTIYF
NA,TRBV18,TRBJ2-3,CASSRGAPTSTDTQYF
NA,TRBV9,TRBJ2-3,CASSALGLVSTDTQYF
once,TRBV27,TRBJ2-7,CASSPGLAGSYEQYF
NA,TRBV4-1,TRBJ2-7,CASSHSVTSGGTYEQYF
NA,TRBV25-1,TRBJ1-2,CASSEVGVLGGYTF
few,TRBV9,TRBJ1-4,CASSPGGVPNEKLFF
NA,TRBV5-4,TRBJ1-1,CASSPGANTEAFF
NA,TRBV19,TRBJ2-5,CASSAEGLAGKETQYF
NA,TRBV19,TRBJ1-5,CASSITGRGQPQHF
NA,TRBV11-1,TRBJ1-1,CASSLYGQGYTEAFF
NA,TRBV15,TRBJ2-5,CATTEARHQETQYF
once,TRBV7-9,TRBJ2-1,CASSLSSGDDEQFF
NA,TRBV18,TRBJ2-3,CASSPLAGTDTQYF
NA,TRBV4-3,TRBJ2-3,CASSQQKTIGVNTDTQYF
NA,TRBV7-2,TRBJ2-2,CASSPPRGGGELFF
NA,TRBV11-2,TRBJ1-1,CASSIPLGVTEAFF
NA,TRBV7-2,TRBJ2-3,CASSLAGGPPDTQYF
NA,TRBV27,TRBJ1-2,CASSLQGGGYTF
once,TRBV7-2,TRBJ2-5,CASSPSRAGETQYF
NA,TRBV11-1,TRBJ2-2,CASSPRDSRNTGELFF
once,TRBV5-1,TRBJ2-3,CASSLARAGGGTDTQYF
NA,TRBV13,TRBJ2-3,CASRRYSGGGTDTQYF
NA,TRBV4-1,TRBJ1-3,CASSQPPGVTGNTIYF
NA,TRBV9,TRBJ2-4,CASSRSGQGNIQYF
NA,TRBV4-2,TRBJ2-1,CASSQDLSGGAGNEQFF
NA,TRBV7-2,TRBJ1-3,CASSLVAGASNGNTIYF
NA,TRBV27,TRBJ1-5,CASSPILKGPNQPQHF
NA,TRBV7-6,TRBJ1-2,CASSLAQGAGYTF
NA,TRBV30,TRBJ2-1,CAWSVRAGGYNEQFF
NA,TRBV15,TRBJ1-2,CATSRGGTYGYTF